The 13 T cell receptor beta chains below were found in one sample sequenced in a study of shared clonotypes between healthy human individuals. Only in-frame clones appear in the TCRdb table, and some are missing; sequencing was by immunoSEQ multiplex PCR. The table lists 2.3 million or so clones, approximately 93% of them singletons. The sequenced sample was naive CD4+ T cells from PBMCs. As for subset: CD45RA+ positively selected. The receptors originated from a man aged 18 to 30 in good health. Some clones in this sample may be carry-over from other donors' samples.

With regard to this clone: The same CDR3 is also encoded by other DNA sequences in this sample. The chain is built from TRBV7-9 and TRBJ2-2; D gene ambiguous. Trimming removed 1 base at V and 1 base at J, with 4 bases between. CDR3 length: 14 amino acids. Germline V gives CDR1 SEHNR, CDR2 FQNEAQ (reference sequence). The CDR3 nucleotides read TGTGCCAGCAGCTTAGGCCAGAACACCGGGGAGCTGTTTTTT. Translated: CASSLGQNTGELFF. The variable domain in full, with the rest retrieved from reference TRBV7-9 and TRBJ2-2, is DTGVSQNPRHKITKRGQNVTFRCDPISEHNRLYWYRQTLGQGPEFLTYFQNEAQLEKSRLLSDRFSAERPKGSFSTLEIQRTEQGDSAMYLCASSLGQNTGELFFGEGSRLTVL.

The V gene is TRBV6-6, the J gene TRBJ2-7, with 12 bases matching TRBD1. The V segment lost 5 bases and the J segment 7 bases; nucleotides outside the gene matches: 9. The CDR3 length is 15 residues. Looked up from germline, CDR1 is MNHNY and CDR2 is SVGAGI (reference sequence). CDR3 sequence reads: CASSQGQGASREQYF. The CDR3 DNA sequence: TGTGCCAGCAGTCAGGGACAGGGGGCTTCGCGGGAGCAGTACTTC.

The sample holds one count of this clone. The same CDR3 arises from other DNA sequences in this sample as well. CDR3 amino acids: CASSLGLPDTQYF. CDR3 sequence (DNA): TGTGCCAGCAGCTTGGGACTCCCAGATACGCAGTATTTT. The J gene is TRBJ2-3, the V gene TRBV5-4; D is unresolved. The CDR3 runs 13 residues. Germline V gene data show CDR1 as SGHNT and CDR2 as YYREEE (reference sequence). Between the trimmed V and J ends, which lost 0 bases and 4 bases, there was a span of 6 bases.

This clone has just one count. The chain joins TRBV28 to TRBJ1-5; D perhaps matches TRBD1 (5 bases). Germline assignment: CDR1 MDHEN and CDR2 SYDVKM. The CDR3 is 14 residues long. V lost 6 bases and J lost 6, with 15 bases in between. The CDR3 bases are TGTGCCAGCAGGCGGACGGCCGGGGGTCAGCCCCAGCATTTT. Its protein is CASRRTAGGQPQHF.

The V call is TRBV5-6, the J call TRBJ1-2, with TRBD1 matching over 8 bases. The CDR3 loop spans 13 amino acids. Germline assignment: CDR1 SGHDT and CDR2 YYEEEE. Losses at the gene ends were 9 bases for V and 1 base for J; bases not matched to a gene: 5. DNA of the CDR3: TGTGCCACTATGGACAGGGTTAACTATGGCTACACCTTC. It translates to CATMDRVNYGYTF.

There are a few counts of this clone. This same CDR3 is encoded by further DNA sequences in the sample. CDR3 protein: CSVRTDPNTEAFF. The CDR3 DNA sequence: TGCAGCGTTCGGACAGACCCGAACACTGAAGCTTTCTTT. V gene TRBV29-1 combines with J gene TRBJ1-1, with a tentative D call TRBD1 (6 bases). Per germline, CDR1 SQVTM and CDR2 ANQGSEA. The V gene lost 5 bases and the J gene lost 1 base, with 11 bases spanning the gap. The CDR3 spans 13 residues.

The genes are TRBV12-2 and TRBJ2-7; TRBD2 is the table's D call and was not checked against the DNA. TRBV12-2 is deemed a pseudogene. This CDR3 comprises 15 residues. The CDR3 sequence: CASRLGTTSSYEQYF. The CDR3 region has the DNA TGTGCAAGTCGCTTAGGAACTACCAGCTCCTACGAGCAGTACTTC.

The J gene is TRBJ2-5, the V gene TRBV7-2, with TRBD1 matching over 9 bases. CDR3 size: 15 residues. V shed 5 bases, J shed 5 bases, and the junction held 9 bases outside the gene matches. Germline-derived CDR1 and CDR2 are SGHTA and FQGNSA. The CDR3 sequence: CASSLRTGDAETQYF. DNA for the CDR3: TGTGCCAGCAGCCTCCGGACAGGGGATGCGGAGACCCAGTACTTC.

This clone appeared a single time. The rearrangement uses TRBV28 and TRBJ1-1; weak D call: TRBD1 (6 bases). This CDR3 spans 16 amino acids. The germline gives CDR1 MDHEN, CDR2 SYDVKM. Trimming took 2 bases from V and 8 from J, leaving 21 bases between them. The CDR3 coding sequence is TGTGCCAGCAGTTTAGGAGGGGCAGGGGCCTTGGAAGAAGCTTTCTTT. Its protein product is CASSLGGAGALEEAFF.

The chain is built from TRBV7-2 and TRBJ2-1; possibly TRBD1 for D (6 bases). Per the germline V gene, CDR1 is SGHTA and CDR2 is FQGNSA. V gave up 1 base and J gave up 2 bases, with 6 bases separating them. The CDR3 has 14 residues. The CDR3 spells CASSLGDTYNEQFF. The CDR3 region has the DNA TGTGCCAGCAGCTTAGGGGACACCTACAATGAGCAGTTCTTC.

J is TRBJ1-2 and V is TRBV7-2; D unresolved. The CDR3 is 12 residues long. Trimming pared 5 bases from V and 2 bases from J, leaving 6 bases between. Per the germline V gene, CDR1 is SGHTA and CDR2 is FQGNSA. CDR3 in DNA: TGTGCCAGCAGCGACACAAACTATGGCTACACCTTC. It is translated as CASSDTNYGYTF.

This clone was observed a few times. J is TRBJ1-1 and V is TRBV29-1, with D perhaps TRBD1 (6 bases). With 4 bases removed from V and 1 base from J, the gap between germline ends came to 13 bases. CDR3 length: 14 residues. Looked up from germline, CDR1 is SQVTM and CDR2 is ANQGSEA. CDR3: CSVAKRQENTEAFF. The CDR3 region has the DNA TGCAGCGTTGCGAAACGACAGGAGAACACTGAAGCTTTCTTT.

CDR3 region: CASSQGVSYGNSPLHF. The DNA of the CDR3 is TGCGCCAGCAGCCAAGGTGTGTCCTACGGCAATTCACCCCTCCACTTT. This chain links TRBV4-1 with TRBJ1-6, with D unclear. The V gene's germline CDR1 is MGHRA and CDR2 YSYEKL. The V and J ends lost 1 base and 7 bases respectively, with 14 bases between them. This CDR3 spans 16 amino acids.